This is a list of T cell receptor beta chains from one sample in a study of circulating CD8 cells and anti-PD-1 response in melanoma. One entry per CDR3 protein, called by TCRdb with MiXCR from the reads. The sample holds a few hundred distinct CDR3 sequences, 9% seen once. This material consisted of CD8+ T cells from PBMCs, taken at baseline or after one month of anti-PD-1 therapy (not recorded which). These receptors all stem from a human donor with melanoma. The CDR3 runs from the conserved cysteine through the conserved F or W. The D gene is left open where the match is weak. Clone size is shown for a subset of rows, as once, few, many or a class of expanded clone.

medium-sized TRBJ1-6 TRBV19 - CASGTGSSPLHF TGTGCCAGTGGAACCGGGAGCTCACCCCTCCACTTT
medium-sized TRBJ1-6 TRBV7-2 - CASSLLGGHSPLHF TGTGCCAGCAGCTTACTGGGGGGCCATTCACCCCTCCACTTT
medium-sized TRBJ2-7 TRBV19 - CASSNNVGYEQYF TGTGCCAGTAGTAATAATGTGGGGTACGAGCAGTACTTC
- TRBJ2-3 TRBV12-3/TRBV12-4 - CASTQGAGDTQYF TGTGCCAGCACCCAAGGGGCAGGGGATACGCAGTATTTT
medium-sized TRBJ2-3 TRBV4-3 - CASSQGLQYTDTQYF TGCGCCAGCAGCCAAGGACTGCAATACACAGATACGCAGTATTTT
few TRBJ2-5 TRBV5-4 - CASSWGGRETQYF TGTGCCAGCAGCTGGGGGGGCCGGGAGACCCAGTACTTC
medium-sized TRBJ2-7 TRBV7-6 TRBD1 CASSLGTGLYEQYF TGTGCCAGCAGCTTAGGGACAGGGTTATACGAGCAGTACTTC
large TRBJ2-7 TRBV2 TRBD2 CASRAASGGTYEQYF TGTGCCAGCAGGGCCGCTAGCGGGGGAACCTACGAGCAGTACTTC
- TRBJ2-7 TRBV7-9 TRBD1 CASSSHPDRERSYEQYF TGTGCCAGCAGCTCGCACCCGGACAGGGAACGATCCTACGAGCAGTACTTC
- TRBJ2-7 TRBV29-1 - CSARDRSRYEQYF TGCAGCGCTAGAGACAGGTCACGCTACGAGCAGTACTTC
medium-sized TRBJ2-3 TRBV7-3 - CASSPPTNTQYF TGTGCCAGCAGCCCCCCGACTAATACGCAGTATTTT
medium-sized TRBJ2-5 TRBV4-3 TRBD2 CASSQDLAGGETQYF TGCGCCAGCAGCCAAGACCTAGCGGGGGGAGAGACCCAGTACTTC
- TRBJ2-5 TRBV7-2 - CASSLGYIWETQYF TGTGCCAGCAGCTTAGGATACATATGGGAGACCCAGTACTTC
medium-sized TRBJ1-1 TRBV19 TRBD1 CASSPGQVTEAFF TGTGCCAGTAGTCCCGGACAGGTCACTGAAGCTTTCTTT
large TRBJ2-7 TRBV4-3 TRBD2 CASSQASGGAYEQYF TGCGCCAGCAGCCAAGCCAGCGGGGGTGCCTACGAGCAGTACTTC